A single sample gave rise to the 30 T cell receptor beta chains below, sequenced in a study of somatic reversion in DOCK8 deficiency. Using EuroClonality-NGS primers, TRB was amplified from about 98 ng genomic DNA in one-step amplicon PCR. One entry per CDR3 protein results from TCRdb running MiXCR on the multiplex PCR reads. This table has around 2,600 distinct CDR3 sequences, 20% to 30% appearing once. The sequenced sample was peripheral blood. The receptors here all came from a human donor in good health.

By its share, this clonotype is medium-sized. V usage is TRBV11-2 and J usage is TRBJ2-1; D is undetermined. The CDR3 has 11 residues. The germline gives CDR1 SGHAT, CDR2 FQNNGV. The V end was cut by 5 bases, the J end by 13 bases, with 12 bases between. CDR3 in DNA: TGTGCCAGCAGCCCCTCGGGTACCCAGTTCTTC. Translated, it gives CASSPSGTQFF.

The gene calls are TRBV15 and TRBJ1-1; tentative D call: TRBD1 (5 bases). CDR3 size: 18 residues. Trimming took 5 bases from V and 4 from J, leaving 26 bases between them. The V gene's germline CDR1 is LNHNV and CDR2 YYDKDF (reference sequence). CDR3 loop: CATSPRGGAGWEGTEAFF. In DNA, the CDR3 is TGTGCCACCAGCCCCCGCGGGGGAGCAGGGTGGGAGGGCACTGAAGCTTTCTTT. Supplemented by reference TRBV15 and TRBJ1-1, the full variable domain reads DAMVIQNPRYQVTQFGKPVTLSCSQTLNHNVMYWYQQKSSQAPKLLFHYYDKDFNNEADTPDNFQSRRPNTSFCFLDIRSPGLGDTAMYLCATSPRGGAGWEGTEAFFGQGTRLTVV.

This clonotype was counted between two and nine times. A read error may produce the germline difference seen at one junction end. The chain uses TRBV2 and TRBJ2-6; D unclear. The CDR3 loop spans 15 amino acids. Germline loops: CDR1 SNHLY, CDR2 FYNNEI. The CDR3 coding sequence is TGTGCCAGCACTGAATCTTACTCTGGGGCCAACGTCCTGACTTTC. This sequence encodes CASTESYSGANVLTF.

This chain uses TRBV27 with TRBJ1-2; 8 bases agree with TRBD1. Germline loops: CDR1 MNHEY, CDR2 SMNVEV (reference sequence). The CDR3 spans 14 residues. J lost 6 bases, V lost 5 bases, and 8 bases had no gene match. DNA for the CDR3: TGTGCCAGCAGTCAATTGGACAGGGTCCATGGCTACACCTTC. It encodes CASSQLDRVHGYTF.

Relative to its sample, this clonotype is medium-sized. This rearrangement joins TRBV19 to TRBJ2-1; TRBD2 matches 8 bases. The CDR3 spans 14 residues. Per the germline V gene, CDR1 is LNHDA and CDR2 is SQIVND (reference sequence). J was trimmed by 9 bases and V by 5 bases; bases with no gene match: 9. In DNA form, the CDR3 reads TGTGCCAGTAGTCCCGGGACTAGTTTCGGTGAGCAGTTCTTC. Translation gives CASSPGTSFGEQFF.

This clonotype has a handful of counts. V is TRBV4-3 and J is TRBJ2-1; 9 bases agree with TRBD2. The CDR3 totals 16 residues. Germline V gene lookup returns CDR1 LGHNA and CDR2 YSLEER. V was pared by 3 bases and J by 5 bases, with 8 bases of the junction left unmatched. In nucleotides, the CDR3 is TGCGCCAGCAGCCACGCTTCTAGCGGGACCGACAATGAGCAGTTCTTC. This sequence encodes CASSHASSGTDNEQFF.

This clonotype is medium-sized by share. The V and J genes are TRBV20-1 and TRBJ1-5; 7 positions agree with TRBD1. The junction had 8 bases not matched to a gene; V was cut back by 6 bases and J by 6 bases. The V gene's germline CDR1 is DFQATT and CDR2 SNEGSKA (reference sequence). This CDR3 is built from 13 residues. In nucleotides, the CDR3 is TGCAGTGCGAGCGGGACAGCTGTTCAGCCCCAGCATTTT. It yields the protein CSASGTAVQPQHF.

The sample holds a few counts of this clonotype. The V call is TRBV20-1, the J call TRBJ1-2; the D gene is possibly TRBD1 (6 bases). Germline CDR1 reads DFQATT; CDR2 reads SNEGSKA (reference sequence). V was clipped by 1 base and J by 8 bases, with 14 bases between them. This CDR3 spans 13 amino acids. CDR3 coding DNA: TGCAGTGCTAGAGTCGTCACAGGGCAAGGCTACACCTTC. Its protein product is CSARVVTGQGYTF.

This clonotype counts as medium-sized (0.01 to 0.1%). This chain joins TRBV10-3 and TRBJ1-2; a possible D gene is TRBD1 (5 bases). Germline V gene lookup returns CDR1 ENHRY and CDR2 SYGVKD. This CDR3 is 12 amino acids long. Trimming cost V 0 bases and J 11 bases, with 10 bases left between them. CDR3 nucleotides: TGTGCCATCAGTGAGTCAGGACACCTATACACCTTC. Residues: CAISESGHLYTF.

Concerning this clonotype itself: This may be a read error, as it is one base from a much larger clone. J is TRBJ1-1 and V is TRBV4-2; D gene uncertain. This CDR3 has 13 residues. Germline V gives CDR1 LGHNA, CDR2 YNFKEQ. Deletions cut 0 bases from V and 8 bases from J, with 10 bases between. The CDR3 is CASSQEGIGEAFF. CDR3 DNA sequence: TGTGCCAGCAGCCAAGAAGGGATAGGGGAAGCTTTCTTT.

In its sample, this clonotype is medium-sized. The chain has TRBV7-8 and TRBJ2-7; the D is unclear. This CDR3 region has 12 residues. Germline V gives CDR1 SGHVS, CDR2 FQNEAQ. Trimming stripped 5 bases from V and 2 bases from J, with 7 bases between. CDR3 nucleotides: TGTGCCAGCAGCAAGAGTGCCTACGAGCAGTACTTC. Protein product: CASSKSAYEQYF.

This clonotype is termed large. In DNA, the CDR3 is TGTGCCATCAGGAGTCTTACGACAACGACGGGACCTGGGGCCAACGTCCTGACTTTC. Translation: CAIRSLTTTTGPGANVLTF. The genes are TRBV10-3 and TRBJ2-6; D might be TRBD1 or TRBD2, each matching 5 bases. The CDR3 is made up of 19 amino acids. Germline assignment: CDR1 ENHRY and CDR2 SYGVKD. The ends were cut back, 6 bases at V and 2 bases at J, with 23 bases in the middle.

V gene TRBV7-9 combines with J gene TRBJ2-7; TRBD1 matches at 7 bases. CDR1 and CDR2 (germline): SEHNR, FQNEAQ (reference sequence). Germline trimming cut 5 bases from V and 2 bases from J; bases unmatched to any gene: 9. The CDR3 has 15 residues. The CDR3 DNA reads TGTGCCAGCAGCCCAACCCGGACAGGAACCTACGAGCAGTACTTC. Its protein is CASSPTRTGTYEQYF.

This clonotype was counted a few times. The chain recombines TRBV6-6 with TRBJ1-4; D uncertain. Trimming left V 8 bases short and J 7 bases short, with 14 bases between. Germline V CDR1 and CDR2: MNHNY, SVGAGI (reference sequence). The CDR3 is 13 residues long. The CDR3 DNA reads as TGTGCCAGCGGGCCTCTGGACGCTGAAAAACTGTTTTTT. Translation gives CASGPLDAEKLFF.

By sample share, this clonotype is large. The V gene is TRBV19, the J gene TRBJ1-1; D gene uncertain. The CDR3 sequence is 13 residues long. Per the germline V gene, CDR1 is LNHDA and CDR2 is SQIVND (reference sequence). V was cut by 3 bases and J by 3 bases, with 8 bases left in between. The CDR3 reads CASSIRRDTEAFF. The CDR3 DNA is TGTGCCAGTAGTATTAGGCGGGACACTGAAGCTTTCTTT.

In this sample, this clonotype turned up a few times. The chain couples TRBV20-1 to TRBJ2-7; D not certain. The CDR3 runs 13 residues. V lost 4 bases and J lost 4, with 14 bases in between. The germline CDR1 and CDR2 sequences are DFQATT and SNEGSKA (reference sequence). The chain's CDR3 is CSATGRVGYEQYF. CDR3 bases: TGCAGTGCTACCGGTAGGGTGGGATACGAGCAGTACTTC.

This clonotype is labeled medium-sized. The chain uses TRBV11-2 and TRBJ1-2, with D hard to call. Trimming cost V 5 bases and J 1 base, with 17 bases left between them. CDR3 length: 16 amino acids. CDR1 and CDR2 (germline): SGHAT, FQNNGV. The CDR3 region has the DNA TGTGCCAGCAGCCCCCGGGCCAATTCTTTTAACTATGGCTACACCTTC. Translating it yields CASSPRANSFNYGYTF.

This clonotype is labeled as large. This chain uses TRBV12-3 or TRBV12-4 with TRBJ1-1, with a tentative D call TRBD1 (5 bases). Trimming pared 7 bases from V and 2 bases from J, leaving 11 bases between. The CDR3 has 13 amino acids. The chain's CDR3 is CASTSGPNTEAFF. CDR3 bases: TGTGCCAGCACCTCGGGGCCCAACACTGAAGCTTTCTTT.

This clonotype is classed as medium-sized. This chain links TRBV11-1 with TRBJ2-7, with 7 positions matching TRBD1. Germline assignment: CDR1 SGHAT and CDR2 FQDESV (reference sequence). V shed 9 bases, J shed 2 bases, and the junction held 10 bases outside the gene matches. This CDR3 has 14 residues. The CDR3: CASTLGQLPYEQYF. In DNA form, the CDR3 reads TGTGCCAGTACCCTGGGACAGCTTCCCTACGAGCAGTACTTC.

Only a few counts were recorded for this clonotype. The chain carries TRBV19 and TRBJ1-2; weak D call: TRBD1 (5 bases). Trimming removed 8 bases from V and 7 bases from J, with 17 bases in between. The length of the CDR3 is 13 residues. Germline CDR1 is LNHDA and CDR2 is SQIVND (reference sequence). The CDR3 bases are TGTGCCAGTTCCGTGGGGGGGGGAATTGGCTACACCTTC. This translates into CASSVGGGIGYTF. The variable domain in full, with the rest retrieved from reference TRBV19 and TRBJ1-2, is DGGITQSPKYLFRKEGQNVTLSCEQNLNHDAMYWYRQDPGQGLRLIYYSQIVNDFQKGDIAEGYSVSREKKESFPLTVTSAQKNPTAFYLCASSVGGGIGYTFGSGTRLTVV.

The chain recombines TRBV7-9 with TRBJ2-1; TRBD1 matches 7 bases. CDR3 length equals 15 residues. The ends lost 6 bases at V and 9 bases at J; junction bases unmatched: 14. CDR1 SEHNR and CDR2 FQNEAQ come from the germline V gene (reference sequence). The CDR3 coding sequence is TGTGCCAGCAGTACCGGGACAGTCCGGTTCGGTGAGCAGTTCTTC. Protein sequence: CASSTGTVRFGEQFF.

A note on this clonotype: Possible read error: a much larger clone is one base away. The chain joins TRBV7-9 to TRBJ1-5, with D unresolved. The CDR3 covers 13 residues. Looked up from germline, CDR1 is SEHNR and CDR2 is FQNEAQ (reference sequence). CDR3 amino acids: CASGLQKNQPQHF. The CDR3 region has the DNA TGTGCCAGCGGCTTACAGAAGAATCAGCCCCAGCATTTT.

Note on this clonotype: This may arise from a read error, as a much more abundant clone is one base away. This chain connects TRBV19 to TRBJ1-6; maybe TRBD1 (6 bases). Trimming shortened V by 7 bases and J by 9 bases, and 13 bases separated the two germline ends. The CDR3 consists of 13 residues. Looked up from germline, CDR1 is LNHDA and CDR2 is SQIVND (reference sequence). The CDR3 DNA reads TGTGCCAGTAAGACAGGTGATAGTTCACCCCTCCACTTT. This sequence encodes CASKTGDSSPLHF.

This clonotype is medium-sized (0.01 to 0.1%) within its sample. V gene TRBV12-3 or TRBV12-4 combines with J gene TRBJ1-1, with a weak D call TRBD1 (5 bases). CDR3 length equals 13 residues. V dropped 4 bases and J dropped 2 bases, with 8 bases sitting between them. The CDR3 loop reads CASSSQENTEAFF. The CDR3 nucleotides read TGTGCCAGCAGTTCACAGGAAAACACTGAAGCTTTCTTT.

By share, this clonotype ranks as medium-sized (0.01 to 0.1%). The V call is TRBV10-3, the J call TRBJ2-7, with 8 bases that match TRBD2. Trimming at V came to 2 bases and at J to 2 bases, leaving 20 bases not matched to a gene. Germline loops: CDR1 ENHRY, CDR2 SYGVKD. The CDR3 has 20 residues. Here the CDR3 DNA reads TGTGCCATCAGTGAGACCGACGAGGCGGGGGGTCCCCCGATGACCTACGAGCAGTACTTC. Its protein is CAISETDEAGGPPMTYEQYF.

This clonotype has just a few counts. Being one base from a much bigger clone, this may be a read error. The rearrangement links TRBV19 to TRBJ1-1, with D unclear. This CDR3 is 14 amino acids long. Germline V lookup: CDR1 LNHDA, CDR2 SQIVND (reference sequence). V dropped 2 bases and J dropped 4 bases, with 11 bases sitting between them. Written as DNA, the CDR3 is TGTGCCAGTAGTATAACGTGCAGGTTCACTGAAGCTTTCTTT. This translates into CASSITCRFTEAFF.

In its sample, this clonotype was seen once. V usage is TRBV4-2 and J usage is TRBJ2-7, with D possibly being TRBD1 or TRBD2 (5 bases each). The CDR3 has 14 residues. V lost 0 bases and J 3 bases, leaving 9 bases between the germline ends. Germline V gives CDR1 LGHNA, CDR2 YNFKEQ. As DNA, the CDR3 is TGTGCCAGCAGCCAAGAGGGGGACGGCTACGAGCAGTACTTC. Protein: CASSQEGDGYEQYF.

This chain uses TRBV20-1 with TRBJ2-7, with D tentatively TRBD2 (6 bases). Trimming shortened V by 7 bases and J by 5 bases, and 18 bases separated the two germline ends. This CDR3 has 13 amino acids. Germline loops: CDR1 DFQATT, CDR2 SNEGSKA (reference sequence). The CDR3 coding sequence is TGCAGTGTCCTGACTAGTGGACGAAACGAGCAGTACTTC. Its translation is CSVLTSGRNEQYF.

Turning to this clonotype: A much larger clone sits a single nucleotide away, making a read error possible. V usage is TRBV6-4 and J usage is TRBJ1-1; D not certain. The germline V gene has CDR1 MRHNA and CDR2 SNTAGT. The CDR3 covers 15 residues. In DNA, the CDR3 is TGTGTCAGCAGTGCATCGGAAGGAATGAACACTGAAGCTTTCTTT. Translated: CVSSASEGMNTEAFF.

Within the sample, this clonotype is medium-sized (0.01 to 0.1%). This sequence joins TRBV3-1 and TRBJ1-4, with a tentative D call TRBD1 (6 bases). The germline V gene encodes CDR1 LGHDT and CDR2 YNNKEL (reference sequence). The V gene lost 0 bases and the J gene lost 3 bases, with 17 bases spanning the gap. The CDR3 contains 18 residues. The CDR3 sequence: CASSQDRGGGSANEKLFF. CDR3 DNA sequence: TGTGCCAGCAGCCAAGATCGGGGAGGGGGTTCAGCTAATGAAAAACTGTTTTTT. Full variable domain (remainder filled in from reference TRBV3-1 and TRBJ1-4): DTAVSQTPKYLVTQMGNDKSIKCEQNLGHDTMYWYKQDSKKFLKIMFSYNNKELIINETVPNRFSPKSPDKAHLNLHINSLELGDSAVYFCASSQDRGGGSANEKLFFGSGTQLSVL.